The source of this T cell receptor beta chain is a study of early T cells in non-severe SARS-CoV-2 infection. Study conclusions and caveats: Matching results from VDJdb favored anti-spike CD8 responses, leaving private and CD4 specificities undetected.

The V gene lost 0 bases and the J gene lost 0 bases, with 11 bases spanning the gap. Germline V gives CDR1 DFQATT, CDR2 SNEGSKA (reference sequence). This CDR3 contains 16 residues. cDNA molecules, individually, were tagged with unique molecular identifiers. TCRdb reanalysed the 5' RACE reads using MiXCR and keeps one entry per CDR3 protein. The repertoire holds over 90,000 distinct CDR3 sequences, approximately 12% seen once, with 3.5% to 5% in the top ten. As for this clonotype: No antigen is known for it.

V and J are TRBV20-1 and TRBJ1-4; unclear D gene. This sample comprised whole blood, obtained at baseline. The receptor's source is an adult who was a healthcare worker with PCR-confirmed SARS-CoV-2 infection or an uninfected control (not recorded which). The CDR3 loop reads CSARDPRRSTNEKLFF. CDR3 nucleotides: TGCAGTGCTAGAGATCCCCGACGGTCAACTAATGAAAAACTGTTTTTT.